This section outlines one T cell receptor beta chain sequence together with its context. The clone's antigen remains unknown. Within one base of it there is no much larger clone, and no base qualities were kept. Each collaborating institution followed its own protocols to collect whole blood in K2EDTA tubes. Collaborator samples were shipped for TCRbeta analysis as frozen whole blood, isolated PBMCs, or DNA extracted from either sample type. The sample is drawn from a study of blood T cell repertoires in COVID-19 (dated by TCRdb to the early 2020s). Background for the entire study: Collaborator samples came from the United States, Italy and Spain and covered acute and convalescent phases of COVID-19. Subjects who had been exposed to COVID-19, were actively infected with it, or had recovered from it provided the deeply sampled blood TCRbeta repertoires that made up the dataset. Nearly every sample came with metadata listing a de-identified subject ID, COVID-19 status, age in years and sex. Samples came from the ongoing ImmuneRACE study (first 160 participants) plus 1,254 subjects from 6 global collaborators. Where available, HLA class I and class II types were taken from metadata supplied by the sample provider and were not determined by assay-based typing. The material from the prospective study consisted of cDNA or gDNA derived from T cells, B-cell-depleted T cells, or PBMCs. The repertoires were released in a freely available public database meant as a resource for research on the immune response to SARS-CoV-2.

Points the paper makes about the study in general: How much clinical and demographic metadata was included differed by source and by participant, and the metadata was provided uncurated.

TCRbeta CDR3 regions were amplified from genomic DNA using the immunoSEQ Assay, a bias-controlled multiplex PCR. The paper's processing steps were these. Within the assay, amplification of reference gene primers was used to estimate how many nucleated cells each sample contained. Sequence reads were collapsed and filtered to measure the absolute abundance of every unique TCRbeta CDR3 rearrangement. Productive Simpson clonality was computed per sample as the square root of Simpson's diversity index over productive rearrangements. TCRdb took over this immuneACCESS table, retaining in-frame rearrangements with V and J assigned. Such tables are incomplete; in checked studies, under half of the missing clones stem from an unresolved V gene, and the remainder is unexplained. V and J calls and clone size are as listed in that table; D and trimming were resolved from the DNA. Recorded for this sample are about 52,000 clones; 86% of them occurred a single time. Around 15% of the sample is held by the ten biggest clonotypes.

The germline V gene (reference sequence) provides CDR1 LNHDA and CDR2 SQIVND. V trim: 3 bases; J trim: 2 bases; unmatched bases: 5. The CDR3 runs 15 residues from the cysteine to the phenylalanine. Of all the DNA, just the CDR3 is kept, 45 bases in frame from base 1. Material: peripheral blood. This sequence originates from a man in his 70s with acute or convalescent COVID-19. The rearranged segments are TRBV19 and TRBJ1-2; 8 nucleotides in the junction match TRBD1. The bases read TGTGCCAGTAGTATTCCCCAGGGGGCGAACTATGGCTACACCTTC. The resulting protein is CASSIPQGANYGYTF. Outside the CDR3, residues come from the reference TRBV19 and TRBJ1-2 proteins, so the full variable domain is: DGGITQSPKYLFRKEGQNVTLSCEQNLNHDAMYWYRQDPGQGLRLIYYSQIVNDFQKGDIAEGYSVSREKKESFPLTVTSAQKNPTAFYLCASSIPQGANYGYTFGSGTRLTVV.